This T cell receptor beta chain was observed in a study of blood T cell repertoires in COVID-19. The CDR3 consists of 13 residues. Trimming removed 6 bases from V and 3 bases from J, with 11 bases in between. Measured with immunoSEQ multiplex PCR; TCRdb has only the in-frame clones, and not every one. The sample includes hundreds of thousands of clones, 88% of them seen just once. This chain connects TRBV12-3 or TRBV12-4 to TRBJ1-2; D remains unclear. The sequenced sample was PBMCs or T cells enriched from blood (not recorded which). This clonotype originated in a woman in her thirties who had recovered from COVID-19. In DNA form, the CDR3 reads TGTGCCAGCAGCCCCCGAGAGGACTATGGCTACACCTTC. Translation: CASSPREDYGYTF.